These T cell receptor beta chains were read from a single sample in a study of T cell repertoires in cytomegalovirus infection. MiXCR, run by TCRdb on the reads, gives a single entry per CDR3 protein. The table records roughly 500,000 distinct CDR3 sequences, approximately 17% of them present only once. The material sequenced was CD8+ T cells from PBMCs. Every receptor here comes from a human donor in good health (CMV status not recorded). Some clones in this sample may be carry-over from other donors' samples. CDR3s include the opening cysteine and the closing phenylalanine or tryptophan. Fields, in order: D gene, J gene, V gene, clone size, CDR3 protein, CDR3 DNA. A D gene is named only where the DNA matches it firmly. Only some rows state a clone size, as once, few, many or a class for expanded clones.

TRBD1 | TRBJ1-3 | TRBV19 | few | CASSKRGPGNTIYF | TGTGCCAGTAGTAAAAGGGGGCCTGGAAACACCATATATTTT
- | TRBJ2-1 | TRBV7-3 | - | CASSPSWTHNEQFF | TGTGCAAGCAGCCCCTCCTGGACACACAATGAGCAGTTCTTC
TRBD2 | TRBJ2-1 | TRBV7-9 | many | CASSLVLVLAGTNEQFF | TGTGCCAGCAGCTTAGTTTTGGTACTAGCGGGAACTAATGAGCAGTTCTTC
- | TRBJ1-6 | TRBV5-8 | few | CASSLDGGNSPLHF | TGTGCCAGCAGCTTGGACGGGGGGAATTCACCCCTCCACTTT
- | TRBJ2-7 | TRBV20-1 | - | CSATLRGRVSSYEQYF | TGCAGTGCTACGCTTCGAGGGCGGGTCAGCTCCTACGAGCAGTACTTC
- | TRBJ2-1 | TRBV10-3 | - | CAISPSSGLAYNEQFF | TGTGCCATCAGTCCATCGTCGGGGCTAGCCTACAATGAGCAGTTCTTC
- | TRBJ2-2 | TRBV6-1 | - | CASTPYANTGELFF | TGTGCCAGCACTCCATACGCGAACACCGGGGAGCTGTTTTTT
TRBD1 | TRBJ1-6 | TRBV12-3/TRBV12-4 | many | CASSYGTGNSPLHF | TGTGCCAGCAGTTACGGGACAGGGAATTCACCCCTCCACTTT
TRBD2 | TRBJ2-1 | TRBV20-1 | - | CSARAVRLAGVNEQFF | TGCAGTGCTAGAGCGGTTCGACTAGCGGGAGTAAATGAGCAGTTCTTC
- | TRBJ1-6 | TRBV14 | few | CASSHRTLGGPYNSPLHF | TGTGCCAGCAGCCACCGGACCCTGGGTGGCCCCTATAATTCACCCCTCCACTTT
- | TRBJ1-2 | TRBV2 | - | CASSDETPRGYTF | TGTGCCAGCAGTGACGAGACGCCAAGGGGCTACACCTTC
- | TRBJ2-1 | TRBV19 | few | CASKSTGNLYNEQFF | TGTGCCAGTAAGAGTACAGGGAATTTGTACAATGAGCAGTTCTTC
TRBD2 | TRBJ2-2 | TRBV4-1 | few | CASRLKGGAGDGTGELFF | TGCGCCAGCAGACTTAAGGGGGGAGCGGGAGACGGCACCGGGGAGCTGTTTTTT
- | TRBJ2-7 | TRBV3-1 | - | CASRGPMDEQYF | TGTGCCAGCAGGGGGCCGATGGACGAGCAGTACTTC
TRBD2 | TRBJ2-1 | TRBV12-3/TRBV12-4 | - | CASSFASGGGNEQFF | TGTGCCAGCAGTTTCGCTAGCGGGGGAGGCAATGAGCAGTTCTTC
- | TRBJ2-5 | TRBV7-8 | many | CASSLRQIQETQYF | TGTGCCAGCAGTCTTAGACAGATACAAGAGACCCAGTACTTC
- | TRBJ2-7 | TRBV4-2 | - | CASSQDSVGGRSLYEQYF | TGTGCCAGCAGCCAAGATTCCGTCGGGGGTAGGAGCCTCTACGAGCAGTACTTC
- | TRBJ2-7 | TRBV14 | - | CASSQDPVDYEQYF | TGTGCCAGCAGCCAAGATCCCGTGGACTACGAGCAGTACTTC
TRBD2 | TRBJ2-3 | TRBV7-8 | many | CASSSVLAGVSDTQYF | TGTGCCAGCAGCTCTGTCCTAGCGGGAGTGTCAGATACGCAGTATTTT
- | TRBJ1-3 | TRBV27 | - | CASSLSYRASNTIYF | TGTGCCAGCAGTTTATCCTACAGGGCTTCCAACACCATATATTTT